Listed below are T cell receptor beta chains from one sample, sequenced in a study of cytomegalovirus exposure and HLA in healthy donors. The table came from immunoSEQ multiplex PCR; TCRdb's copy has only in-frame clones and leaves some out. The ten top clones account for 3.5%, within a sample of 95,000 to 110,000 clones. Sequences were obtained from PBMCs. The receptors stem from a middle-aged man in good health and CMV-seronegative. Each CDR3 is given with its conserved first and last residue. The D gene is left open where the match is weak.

CDR3 DNA: TGTGCCAGCAGCGCCAAGGGGACTAGCGGGAGTCGGGATGAGCAGTTCTTC
CDR3 protein: CASSAKGTSGSRDEQFF
D gene: TRBD2
V gene: TRBV13
J gene: TRBJ2-1

CDR3 DNA: TGTGCCAGCAGCTTAGACGTAGCGAGGGGGTCCGGGGATACGCAGTATTTT
CDR3 protein: CASSLDVARGSGDTQYF
D gene: .
V gene: TRBV7-8
J gene: TRBJ2-3

CDR3 DNA: TGCGCCAGCAGCTCAGGACAGGTAGGCAATGAGCAGTTCTTC
CDR3 protein: CASSSGQVGNEQFF
D gene: TRBD1
V gene: TRBV5-1
J gene: TRBJ2-1

CDR3 DNA: TGCGCCAGCAGTGAGTCGGGGACAGGGGGCTGGTCTGGGGCCAACGTCCTGACTTTC
CDR3 protein: CASSESGTGGWSGANVLTF
D gene: TRBD1
V gene: TRBV10-2
J gene: TRBJ2-6

CDR3 DNA: TGTGCCAGCAGCCAAGATCAGCAGGGTATCTATTACGAGCAGTACTTC
CDR3 protein: CASSQDQQGIYYEQYF
D gene: .
V gene: TRBV14
J gene: TRBJ2-7

CDR3 DNA: TGTGCCAGCAGCCATACTACGGAACAGGGGTATGGCTACACCTTC
CDR3 protein: CASSHTTEQGYGYTF
D gene: TRBD1
V gene: TRBV4-2
J gene: TRBJ1-2

CDR3 DNA: TGTGCCAGCCGATGGGAGGGAGGAACCGGGGAGCTGTTTTTT
CDR3 protein: CASRWEGGTGELFF
D gene: TRBD2
V gene: TRBV9
J gene: TRBJ2-2

CDR3 DNA: TGTGCCAGCAGCTCCACTAGCAGTGTGGCAGATACGCAGTATTTT
CDR3 protein: CASSSTSSVADTQYF
D gene: .
V gene: TRBV7-9
J gene: TRBJ2-3

CDR3 DNA: TGTGCCAGCAGATTGACAACAACTAATGAAAAACTGTTTTTT
CDR3 protein: CASRLTTTNEKLFF
D gene: .
V gene: TRBV27
J gene: TRBJ1-4

CDR3 DNA: TGTGCCAGCAGCGGCGGGGGTACAGGGACTCAGCCCCAGCATTTT
CDR3 protein: CASSGGGTGTQPQHF
D gene: .
V gene: TRBV11-2
J gene: TRBJ1-5

CDR3 DNA: TGTGCCAGCAGCGCACTGGGACAGGGGAAAGAGACCCAGTACTTC
CDR3 protein: CASSALGQGKETQYF
D gene: TRBD1
V gene: TRBV9
J gene: TRBJ2-5

CDR3 DNA: TGTGCCAGCAGCTTGTACGGGACAGGGAGGGACTATGGCTACACCTTC
CDR3 protein: CASSLYGTGRDYGYTF
D gene: TRBD1
V gene: TRBV5-5
J gene: TRBJ1-2

CDR3 DNA: TGTGCCAGCAGCATTGAACGACAGGGACATGAGCAGTTCTTC
CDR3 protein: CASSIERQGHEQFF
D gene: TRBD1
V gene: TRBV11-3
J gene: TRBJ2-1

CDR3 DNA: TGTGCCATGAAGGGACTAGCGGGAGGAGCCGGGGAGCTGTTTTTT
CDR3 protein: CAMKGLAGGAGELFF
D gene: TRBD2
V gene: TRBV6-1
J gene: TRBJ2-2

CDR3 DNA: TGTGCCGGGGGGACGGGGGGTGACCAGCCCCAGCATTTT
CDR3 protein: CAGGTGGDQPQHF
D gene: .
V gene: TRBV2
J gene: TRBJ1-5

CDR3 DNA: TGTGCCAGCAGTTTATTCGGAGCGGGAGCTCGCGAGCAGTACTTC
CDR3 protein: CASSLFGAGAREQYF
D gene: TRBD2
V gene: TRBV28
J gene: TRBJ2-7

CDR3 DNA: TGTGCCAGCAGCTTGGACAGGGGGCGTCCTAATGAAAAACTGTTTTTT
CDR3 protein: CASSLDRGRPNEKLFF
D gene: TRBD1
V gene: TRBV7-2
J gene: TRBJ1-4

CDR3 DNA: TGTGCCAGCAGCGTAGCCCCCGGGGGGCTAAACACCGGGGAGCTGTTTTTT
CDR3 protein: CASSVAPGGLNTGELFF
D gene: .
V gene: TRBV9
J gene: TRBJ2-2

CDR3 DNA: TGTGCCAGCAGGTGGGACAGGTTCTCCTACGAGCAGTACTTC
CDR3 protein: CASRWDRFSYEQYF
D gene: TRBD1
V gene: TRBV6-1
J gene: TRBJ2-7

CDR3 DNA: TGTGCCAGCAGCTCCCAGGGTGTAAATCAGCCCCAGCATTTT
CDR3 protein: CASSSQGVNQPQHF
D gene: .
V gene: TRBV7-9
J gene: TRBJ1-5

CDR3 DNA: TGTGCCAGCAGCTTTTCCCCGGGACTAGCGGGAGGGAGCACAGATACGCAGTATTTT
CDR3 protein: CASSFSPGLAGGSTDTQYF
D gene: TRBD2
V gene: TRBV11-3
J gene: TRBJ2-3

CDR3 DNA: TGTGCCAGCAAAGAGGGACTAGCGGGCCCCGGGGCCCAGTACTTC
CDR3 protein: CASKEGLAGPGAQYF
D gene: TRBD2
V gene: TRBV7-2
J gene: TRBJ2-5

CDR3 DNA: TGTGCCAGCAGCTTAGAAGCGGGGGATTACAATGAGCAGTTCTTC
CDR3 protein: CASSLEAGDYNEQFF
D gene: TRBD2
V gene: TRBV11-2
J gene: TRBJ2-1

CDR3 DNA: TGTGCCAGCAGCACTAAACGGACTGAGAACACTAACTATGGCTACACCTTC
CDR3 protein: CASSTKRTENTNYGYTF
D gene: .
V gene: TRBV27
J gene: TRBJ1-2

CDR3 DNA: TGTGCCAGCAGGGACAACGGCAATTCACCCCTCCACTTT
CDR3 protein: CASRDNGNSPLHF
D gene: .
V gene: TRBV6-6
J gene: TRBJ1-6

CDR3 DNA: TGTGCCAGCAGCCCGGACAGGGATTACACCGGGGAGCTGTTTTTT
CDR3 protein: CASSPDRDYTGELFF
D gene: TRBD1
V gene: TRBV7-2
J gene: TRBJ2-2

CDR3 DNA: TGCGCCAGCAGGACTAGCGTGACAGATACGCAGTATTTT
CDR3 protein: CASRTSVTDTQYF
D gene: TRBD2
V gene: TRBV5-1
J gene: TRBJ2-3

CDR3 DNA: TGTGCCAGCAGCTTAGATCTAACTAGCGGGCAGGGTGCAGATACGCAGTATTTT
CDR3 protein: CASSLDLTSGQGADTQYF
D gene: TRBD2
V gene: TRBV11-2
J gene: TRBJ2-3

CDR3 DNA: TGTGCCAGCAGCTTAGACAGACAAGAGACCCAGTACTTC
CDR3 protein: CASSLDRQETQYF
D gene: .
V gene: TRBV7-7
J gene: TRBJ2-5

CDR3 DNA: TGTGCCAGCAGCTTTGGAAGGACAGGGTTGAACACTGAAGCTTTCTTT
CDR3 protein: CASSFGRTGLNTEAFF
D gene: TRBD1
V gene: TRBV5-8
J gene: TRBJ1-1

CDR3 DNA: TGTGCCAGCAGTCCTATCTCGGGGACAGGGGGCTTTCAGCCCCAGCATTTT
CDR3 protein: CASSPISGTGGFQPQHF
D gene: TRBD1
V gene: TRBV7-9
J gene: TRBJ1-5

CDR3 DNA: TGTGCCAGTAGTATAGGTCAAGCGGATACGCAGTATTTT
CDR3 protein: CASSIGQADTQYF
D gene: .
V gene: TRBV19
J gene: TRBJ2-3

CDR3 DNA: TGTGCCAGCAGTTACTCAGGGGGCCCGAATGAAAAACTGTTTTTT
CDR3 protein: CASSYSGGPNEKLFF
D gene: TRBD1
V gene: TRBV6-5
J gene: TRBJ1-4

CDR3 DNA: TGTGCCAGCAATCCGGGGGGGACAGGGCTCGAAAAACTGTTTTTT
CDR3 protein: CASNPGGTGLEKLFF
D gene: TRBD1
V gene: TRBV28
J gene: TRBJ1-4

CDR3 DNA: TGTGCCAGCAGCTCAGGGCCTGGAAACACCATATATTTT
CDR3 protein: CASSSGPGNTIYF
D gene: .
V gene: TRBV5-4
J gene: TRBJ1-3

CDR3 DNA: TGTGCCAGCAGCTTAACAAGACAGGGGGCGGGTAATGAGCAGTTCTTC
CDR3 protein: CASSLTRQGAGNEQFF
D gene: TRBD1
V gene: TRBV7-2
J gene: TRBJ2-1

CDR3 DNA: TGCAGCGTTGGCGAGCGACGTAATGAAAAACTGTTTTTT
CDR3 protein: CSVGERRNEKLFF
D gene: .
V gene: TRBV29-1
J gene: TRBJ1-4

CDR3 DNA: TGTGCCAGCAGTTTATGGAGGTCCGGAGGCTCCTACAATGAGCAGTTCTTC
CDR3 protein: CASSLWRSGGSYNEQFF
D gene: .
V gene: TRBV28
J gene: TRBJ2-1

CDR3 DNA: TGTGCCAGCAGCTGGAAGACAGGGAGCAATCAGCCCCAGCATTTT
CDR3 protein: CASSWKTGSNQPQHF
D gene: TRBD1
V gene: TRBV7-2
J gene: TRBJ1-5

CDR3 DNA: TGTGCCAGCAGCGTAGGTACTAGCGGGGGGAACCAAGAGACCCAGTACTTC
CDR3 protein: CASSVGTSGGNQETQYF
D gene: TRBD2
V gene: TRBV9
J gene: TRBJ2-5

CDR3 DNA: TGTGCCAGCAGCCAAGTACAAGATGGCTACACCTTC
CDR3 protein: CASSQVQDGYTF
D gene: .
V gene: TRBV4-2
J gene: TRBJ1-2

CDR3 DNA: TGTGCCAGCAGTCCGCCTCCCGGGGAAGGAGGTGGCTACACCTTC
CDR3 protein: CASSPPPGEGGGYTF
D gene: .
V gene: TRBV2
J gene: TRBJ1-2

CDR3 DNA: TGTGCCAGCACTCCCATGGGGACAGGGTGGAGCAATCAGCCCCAGCATTTT
CDR3 protein: CASTPMGTGWSNQPQHF
D gene: TRBD1
V gene: TRBV2
J gene: TRBJ1-5

CDR3 DNA: TGTGCCAGCAGCTTAGCGAGGAAGGGAGCCGGCGAGCAGTACTTC
CDR3 protein: CASSLARKGAGEQYF
D gene: .
V gene: TRBV7-8
J gene: TRBJ2-7

CDR3 DNA: TGCGCCAGCAGCTTGGAGGGGGAACATGGCTACACCTTC
CDR3 protein: CASSLEGEHGYTF
D gene: .
V gene: TRBV5-1
J gene: TRBJ1-2